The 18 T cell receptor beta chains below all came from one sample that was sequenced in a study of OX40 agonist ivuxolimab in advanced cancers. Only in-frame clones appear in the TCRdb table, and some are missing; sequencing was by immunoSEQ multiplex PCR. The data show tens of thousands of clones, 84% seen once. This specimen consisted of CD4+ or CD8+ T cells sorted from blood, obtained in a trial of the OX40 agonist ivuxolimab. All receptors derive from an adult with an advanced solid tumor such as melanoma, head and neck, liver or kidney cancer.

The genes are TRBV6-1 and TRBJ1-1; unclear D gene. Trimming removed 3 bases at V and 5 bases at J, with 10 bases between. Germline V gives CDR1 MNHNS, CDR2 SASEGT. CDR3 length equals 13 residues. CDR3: CASSDSLATEAFF. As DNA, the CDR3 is TGTGCCAGCAGTGATTCGTTGGCGACTGAAGCTTTCTTT.

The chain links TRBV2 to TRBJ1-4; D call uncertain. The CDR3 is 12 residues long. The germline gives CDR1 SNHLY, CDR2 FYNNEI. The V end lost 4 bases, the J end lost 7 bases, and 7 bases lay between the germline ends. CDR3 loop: CASSGDSEKLFF. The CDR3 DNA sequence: TGTGCCAGCAGTGGCGATAGTGAAAAACTGTTTTTT.

CDR3 protein: CATSRDQNTEAFF. The CDR3 nucleotides are TGTGCCACCAGCAGAGATCAGAACACTGAAGCTTTCTTT. The gene calls are TRBV15 and TRBJ1-1; D unresolved. Germline CDR1 reads LNHNV; CDR2 reads YYDKDF (reference sequence). The CDR3 contains 13 residues. The V end was cut by 0 bases, the J end by 1 base, with 3 bases between.

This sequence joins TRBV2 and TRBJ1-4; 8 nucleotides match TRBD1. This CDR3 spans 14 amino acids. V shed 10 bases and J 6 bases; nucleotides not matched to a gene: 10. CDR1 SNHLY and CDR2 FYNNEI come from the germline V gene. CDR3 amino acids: CATAENRGDEKLFF. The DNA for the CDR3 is TGTGCCACCGCGGAGAACAGGGGGGATGAAAAACTGTTTTTT.

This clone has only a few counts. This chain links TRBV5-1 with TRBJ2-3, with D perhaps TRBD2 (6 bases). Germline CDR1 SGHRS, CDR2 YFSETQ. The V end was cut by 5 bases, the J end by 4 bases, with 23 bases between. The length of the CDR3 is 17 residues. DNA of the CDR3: TGCGCCAGCAGTAGTATTAGTATGGGAGGTGGCTCAGATACGCAGTATTTT. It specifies CASSSISMGGGSDTQYF.

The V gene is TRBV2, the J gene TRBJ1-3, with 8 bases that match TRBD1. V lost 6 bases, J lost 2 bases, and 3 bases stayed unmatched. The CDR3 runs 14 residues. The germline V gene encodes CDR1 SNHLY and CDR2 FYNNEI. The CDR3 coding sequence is TGTGCCAGCAGAGGACAGGGACCTGGAAACACCATATATTTT. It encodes CASRGQGPGNTIYF.

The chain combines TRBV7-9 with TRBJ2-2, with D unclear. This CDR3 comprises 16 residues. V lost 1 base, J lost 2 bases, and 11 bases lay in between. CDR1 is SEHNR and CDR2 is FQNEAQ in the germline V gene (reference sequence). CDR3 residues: CASSLGQVPNTGELFF. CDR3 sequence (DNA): TGTGCCAGCAGCTTAGGGCAGGTACCTAACACCGGGGAGCTGTTTTTT.

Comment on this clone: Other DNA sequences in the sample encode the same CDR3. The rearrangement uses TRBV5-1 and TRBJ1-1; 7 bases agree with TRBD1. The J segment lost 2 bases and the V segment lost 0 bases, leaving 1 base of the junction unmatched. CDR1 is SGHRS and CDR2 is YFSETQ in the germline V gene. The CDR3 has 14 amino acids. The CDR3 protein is CASSLGTGNTEAFF. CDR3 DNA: TGCGCCAGCAGCTTGGGGACAGGTAACACTGAAGCTTTCTTT.

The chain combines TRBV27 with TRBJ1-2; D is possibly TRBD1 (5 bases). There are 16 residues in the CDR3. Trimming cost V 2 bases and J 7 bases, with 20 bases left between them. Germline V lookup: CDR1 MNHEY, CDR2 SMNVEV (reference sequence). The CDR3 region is CASSLAGGTSAGGYTF. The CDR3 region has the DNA TGTGCCAGCAGTTTAGCTGGTGGGACGTCCGCGGGTGGCTACACCTTC.

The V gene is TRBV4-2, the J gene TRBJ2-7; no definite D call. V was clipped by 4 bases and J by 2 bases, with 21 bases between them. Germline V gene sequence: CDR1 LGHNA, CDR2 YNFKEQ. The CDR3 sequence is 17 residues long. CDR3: CASSPSLVSVSAYEQYF. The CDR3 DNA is TGTGCCAGCAGCCCGAGTTTGGTCTCCGTCTCAGCCTACGAGCAGTACTTC.

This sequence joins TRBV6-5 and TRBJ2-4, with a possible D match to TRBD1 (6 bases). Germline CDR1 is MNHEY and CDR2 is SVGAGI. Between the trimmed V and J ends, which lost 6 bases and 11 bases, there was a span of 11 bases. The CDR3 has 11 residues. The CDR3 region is CASSQGQLQYF. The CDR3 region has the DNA TGTGCCAGCAGCCAAGGACAGCTTCAGTACTTC.

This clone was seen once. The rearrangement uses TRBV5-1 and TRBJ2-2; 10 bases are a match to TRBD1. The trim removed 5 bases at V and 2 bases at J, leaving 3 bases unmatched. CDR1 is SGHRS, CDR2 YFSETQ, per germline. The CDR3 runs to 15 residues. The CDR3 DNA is TGCGCCAGCAGATGGACAGGGGGAAACACCGGGGAGCTGTTTTTT. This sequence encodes CASRWTGGNTGELFF.

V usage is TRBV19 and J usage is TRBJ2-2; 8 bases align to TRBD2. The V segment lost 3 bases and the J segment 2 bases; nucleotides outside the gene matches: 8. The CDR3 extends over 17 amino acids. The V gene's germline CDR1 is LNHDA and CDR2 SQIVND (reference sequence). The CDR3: CASSMGKSGGNTGELFF. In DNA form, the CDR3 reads TGTGCCAGTAGTATGGGCAAAAGCGGGGGAAACACCGGGGAGCTGTTTTTT. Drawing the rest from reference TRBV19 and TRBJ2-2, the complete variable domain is DGGITQSPKYLFRKEGQNVTLSCEQNLNHDAMYWYRQDPGQGLRLIYYSQIVNDFQKGDIAEGYSVSREKKESFPLTVTSAQKNPTAFYLCASSMGKSGGNTGELFFGEGSRLTVL.

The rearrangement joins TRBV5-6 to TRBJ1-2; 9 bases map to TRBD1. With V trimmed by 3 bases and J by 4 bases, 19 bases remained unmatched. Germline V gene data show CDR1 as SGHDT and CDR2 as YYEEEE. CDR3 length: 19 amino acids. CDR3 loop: CASSSYFDSWTGETYGYTF. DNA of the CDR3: TGTGCCAGCAGCTCCTACTTCGACTCCTGGACAGGGGAGACCTATGGCTACACCTTC.

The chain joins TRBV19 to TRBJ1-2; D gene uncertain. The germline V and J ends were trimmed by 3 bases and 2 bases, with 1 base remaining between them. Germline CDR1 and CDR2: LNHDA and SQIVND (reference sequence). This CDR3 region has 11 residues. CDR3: CASSINYGYTF. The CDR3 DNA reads TGTGCCAGTAGTATCAACTATGGCTACACCTTC.

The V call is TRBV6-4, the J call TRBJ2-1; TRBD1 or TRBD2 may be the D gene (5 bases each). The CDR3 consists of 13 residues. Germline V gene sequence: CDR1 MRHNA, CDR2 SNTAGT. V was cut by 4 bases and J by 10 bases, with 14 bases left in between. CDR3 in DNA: TGTGCCAGCAGTGCCCTCGGGGCTGGGGAGCAGTTCTTC. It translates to CASSALGAGEQFF.

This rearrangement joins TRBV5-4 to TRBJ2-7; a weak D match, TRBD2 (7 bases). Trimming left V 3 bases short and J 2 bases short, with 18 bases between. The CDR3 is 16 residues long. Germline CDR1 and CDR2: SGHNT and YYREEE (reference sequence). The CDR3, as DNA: TGTGCCAGCAGCTCGTGGGGGGGGCAGGCGACCTACGAGCAGTACTTC. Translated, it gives CASSSWGGQATYEQYF.

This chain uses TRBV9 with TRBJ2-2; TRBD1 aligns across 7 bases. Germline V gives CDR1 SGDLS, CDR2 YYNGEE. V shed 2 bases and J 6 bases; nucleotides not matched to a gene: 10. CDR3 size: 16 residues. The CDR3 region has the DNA TGTGCCAGCAGCGTGGACCCCGGGACAGTCGCCGGGGAGCTGTTTTTT. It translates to CASSVDPGTVAGELFF.